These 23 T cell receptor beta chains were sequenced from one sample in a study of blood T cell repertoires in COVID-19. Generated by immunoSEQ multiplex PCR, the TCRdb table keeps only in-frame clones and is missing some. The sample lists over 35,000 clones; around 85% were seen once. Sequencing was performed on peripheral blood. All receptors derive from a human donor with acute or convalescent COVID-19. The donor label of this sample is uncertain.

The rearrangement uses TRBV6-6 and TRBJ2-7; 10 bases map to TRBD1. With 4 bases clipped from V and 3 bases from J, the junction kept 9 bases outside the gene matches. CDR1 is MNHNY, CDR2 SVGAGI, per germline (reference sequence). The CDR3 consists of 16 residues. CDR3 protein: CASSSTPGQGSYEQYF. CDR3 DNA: TGTGCCAGCAGTTCGACCCCGGGACAGGGGAGCTACGAGCAGTACTTC.

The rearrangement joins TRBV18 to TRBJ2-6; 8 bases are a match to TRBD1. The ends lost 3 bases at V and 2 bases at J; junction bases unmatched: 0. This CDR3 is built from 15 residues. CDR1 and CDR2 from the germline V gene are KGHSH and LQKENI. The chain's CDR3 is CASSPTGAGANVLTF. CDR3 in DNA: TGTGCCAGCTCACCGACAGGGGCTGGGGCCAACGTCCTGACTTTC.

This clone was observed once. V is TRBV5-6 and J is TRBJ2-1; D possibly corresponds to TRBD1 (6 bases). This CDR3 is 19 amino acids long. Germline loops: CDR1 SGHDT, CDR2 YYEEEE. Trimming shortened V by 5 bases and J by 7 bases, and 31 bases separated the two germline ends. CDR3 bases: TGTGCCAGCAGTTCTGGACCCATATTACCGGGACAAGTCAGAAATGAGCAGTTCTTC. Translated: CASSSGPILPGQVRNEQFF.

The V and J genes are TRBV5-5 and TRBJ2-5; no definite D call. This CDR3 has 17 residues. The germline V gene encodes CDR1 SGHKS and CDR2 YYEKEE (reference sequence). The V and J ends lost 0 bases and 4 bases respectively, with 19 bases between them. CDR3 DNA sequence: TGTGCCAGCAGCTTGGGGCCCCCAGGTTTAGTGCGAGAGACCCAGTACTTC. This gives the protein CASSLGPPGLVRETQYF.

CDR3 in DNA: TGTGCCAGCGGGGACAGGGGGCGATTGGCGAACATTCAGTACTTC. As protein: CASGDRGRLANIQYF. The V gene is TRBV6-5, the J gene TRBJ2-4; 12 bases align to TRBD1. This CDR3 contains 15 residues. Germline V gene data show CDR1 as MNHEY and CDR2 as SVGAGI. V shed 8 bases and J 7 bases; nucleotides not matched to a gene: 9.

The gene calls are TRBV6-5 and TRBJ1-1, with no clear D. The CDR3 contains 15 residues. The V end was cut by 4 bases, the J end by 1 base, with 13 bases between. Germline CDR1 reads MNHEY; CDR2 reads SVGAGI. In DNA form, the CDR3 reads TGTGCCAGCAGTTCAGGTTGGGCAACGAACACTGAAGCTTTCTTT. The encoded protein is CASSSGWATNTEAFF.

The CDR3 sequence is CASSHDRARLEAFF. CDR3 nucleotides: TGTGCCAGCAGTCACGACAGGGCCAGGCTTGAAGCTTTCTTT. The V and J genes are TRBV27 and TRBJ1-1; 7 bases align to TRBD1. Per the germline V gene, CDR1 is MNHEY and CDR2 is SMNVEV (reference sequence). CDR3 length equals 14 residues. With 5 bases clipped from V and 7 bases from J, the junction kept 10 bases outside the gene matches.

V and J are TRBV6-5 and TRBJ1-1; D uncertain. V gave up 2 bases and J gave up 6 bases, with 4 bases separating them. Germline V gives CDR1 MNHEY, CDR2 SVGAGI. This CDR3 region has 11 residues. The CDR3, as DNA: TGTGCCAGCAGTTACGGCCCTGAAGCTTTCTTT. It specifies CASSYGPEAFF.

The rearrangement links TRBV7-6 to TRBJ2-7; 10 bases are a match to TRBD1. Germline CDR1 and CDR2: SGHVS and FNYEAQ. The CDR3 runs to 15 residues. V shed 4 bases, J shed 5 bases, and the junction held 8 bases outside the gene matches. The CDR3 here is CASSSSRDRGHEQYF. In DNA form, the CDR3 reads TGTGCCAGCAGCTCATCCCGGGACAGGGGCCACGAGCAGTACTTC.

The DNA for the CDR3 is TGTGCCATCAAGGGACTAGCGTCTGGGGGGGAGCAGTACTTC. It encodes CAIKGLASGGEQYF. The J gene is TRBJ2-7, the V gene TRBV10-3, with TRBD2 identical over 10 bases. The J segment lost 7 bases and the V segment lost 7 bases, leaving 10 bases of the junction unmatched. Germline V gene lookup returns CDR1 ENHRY and CDR2 SYGVKD. The CDR3 length is 14 residues.

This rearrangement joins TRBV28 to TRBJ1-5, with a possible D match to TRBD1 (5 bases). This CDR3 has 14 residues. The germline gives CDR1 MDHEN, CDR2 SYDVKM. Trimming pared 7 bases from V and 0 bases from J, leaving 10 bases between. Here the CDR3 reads CASIQGFSNQPQHF. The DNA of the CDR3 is TGTGCCAGCATCCAGGGTTTTAGCAATCAGCCCCAGCATTTT. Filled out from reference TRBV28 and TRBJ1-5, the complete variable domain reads DVKVTQSSRYLVKRTGEKVFLECVQDMDHENMFWYRQDPGLGLRLIYFSYDVKMKEKGDIPEGYSVSREKKERFSLILESASTNQTSMYLCASIQGFSNQPQHFGDGTRLSIL.

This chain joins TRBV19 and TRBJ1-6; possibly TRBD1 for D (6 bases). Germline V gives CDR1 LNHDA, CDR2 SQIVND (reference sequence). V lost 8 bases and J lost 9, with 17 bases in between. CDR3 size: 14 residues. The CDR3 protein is CASAGGPHSSPLHF. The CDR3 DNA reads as TGTGCCAGTGCGGGGGGCCCCCACAGTTCACCCCTCCACTTT.

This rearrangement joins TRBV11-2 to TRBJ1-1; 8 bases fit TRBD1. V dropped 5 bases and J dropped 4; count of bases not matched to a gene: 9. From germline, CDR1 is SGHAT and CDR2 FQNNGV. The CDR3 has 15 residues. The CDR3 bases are TGTGCCAGCAGCCCCCGGACAGGGTATGCCACTGAAGCTTTCTTT. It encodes CASSPRTGYATEAFF.

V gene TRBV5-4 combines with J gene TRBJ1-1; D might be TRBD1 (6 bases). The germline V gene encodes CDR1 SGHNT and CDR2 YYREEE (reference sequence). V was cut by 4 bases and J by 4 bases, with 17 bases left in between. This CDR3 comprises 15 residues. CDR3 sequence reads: CASSPGGAGVTEAFF. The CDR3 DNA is TGTGCCAGCAGCCCTGGGGGGGCAGGTGTCACTGAAGCTTTCTTT.

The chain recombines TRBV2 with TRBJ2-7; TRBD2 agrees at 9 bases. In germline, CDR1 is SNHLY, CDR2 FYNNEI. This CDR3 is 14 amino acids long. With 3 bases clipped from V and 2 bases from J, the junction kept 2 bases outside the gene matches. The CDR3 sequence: CASSDSGGPYEQYF. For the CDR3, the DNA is TGTGCCAGCAGTGATAGCGGGGGTCCCTACGAGCAGTACTTC.

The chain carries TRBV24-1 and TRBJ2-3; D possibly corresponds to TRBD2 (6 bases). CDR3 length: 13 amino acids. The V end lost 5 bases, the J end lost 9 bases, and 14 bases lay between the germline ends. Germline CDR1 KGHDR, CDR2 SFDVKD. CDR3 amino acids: CATSVPGLRTQYF. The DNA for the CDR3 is TGTGCCACCAGTGTACCGGGACTTCGAACGCAGTATTTT.

CDR3 DNA: TGTGCCAGTAGTATATTCCAGGGAAGCTACACCTTC. Translating it yields CASSIFQGSYTF. The chain employs TRBV19 and TRBJ1-2; possibly TRBD1 for D (5 bases). Germline V gene lookup returns CDR1 LNHDA and CDR2 SQIVND (reference sequence). This CDR3 has 12 residues. V gave up 2 bases and J gave up 9 bases, with 10 bases separating them.

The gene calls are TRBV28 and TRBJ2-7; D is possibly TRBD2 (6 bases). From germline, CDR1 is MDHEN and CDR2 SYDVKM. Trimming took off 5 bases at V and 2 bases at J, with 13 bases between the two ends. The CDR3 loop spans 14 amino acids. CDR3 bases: TGTGCCAGCAGTCGGGCGGGGAAGACCTACGAGCAGTACTTC. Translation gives CASSRAGKTYEQYF. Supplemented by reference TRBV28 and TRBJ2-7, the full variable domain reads DVKVTQSSRYLVKRTGEKVFLECVQDMDHENMFWYRQDPGLGLRLIYFSYDVKMKEKGDIPEGYSVSREKKERFSLILESASTNQTSMYLCASSRAGKTYEQYFGPGTRLTVT.

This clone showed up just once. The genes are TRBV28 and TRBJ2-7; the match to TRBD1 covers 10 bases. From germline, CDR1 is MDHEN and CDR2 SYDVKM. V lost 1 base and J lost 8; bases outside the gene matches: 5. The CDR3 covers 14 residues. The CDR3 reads CASSLSQTGGQQYF. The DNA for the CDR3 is TGTGCCAGCAGTTTATCCCAGACAGGGGGCCAGCAGTACTTC.

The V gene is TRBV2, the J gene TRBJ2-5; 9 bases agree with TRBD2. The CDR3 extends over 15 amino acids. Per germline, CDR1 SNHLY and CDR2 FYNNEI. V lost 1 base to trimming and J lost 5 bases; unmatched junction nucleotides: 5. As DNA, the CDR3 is TGTGCCAGCAGTGAAGTGCGGGGGGGCTATGAGACCCAGTACTTC. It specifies CASSEVRGGYETQYF.

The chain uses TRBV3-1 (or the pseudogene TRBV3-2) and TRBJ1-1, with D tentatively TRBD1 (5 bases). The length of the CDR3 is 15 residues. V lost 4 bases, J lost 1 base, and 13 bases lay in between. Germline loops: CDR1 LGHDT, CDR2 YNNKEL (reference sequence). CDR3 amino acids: CASSPSFQGNTEAFF. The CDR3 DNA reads TGTGCCAGCAGCCCTTCGTTCCAGGGGAACACTGAAGCTTTCTTT.

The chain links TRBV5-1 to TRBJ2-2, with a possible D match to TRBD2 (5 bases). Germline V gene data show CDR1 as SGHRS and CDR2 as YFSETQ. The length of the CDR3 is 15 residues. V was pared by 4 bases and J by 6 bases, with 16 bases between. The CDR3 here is CASSPYTGKAGELFF. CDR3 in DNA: TGCGCCAGCAGCCCCTATACGGGGAAAGCCGGGGAGCTGTTTTTT.

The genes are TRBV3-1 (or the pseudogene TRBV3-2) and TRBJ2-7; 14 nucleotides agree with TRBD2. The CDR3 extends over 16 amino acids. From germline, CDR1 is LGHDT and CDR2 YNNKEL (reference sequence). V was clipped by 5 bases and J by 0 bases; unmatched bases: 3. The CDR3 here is CASSYGLAGGSYEQYF. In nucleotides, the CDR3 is TGTGCCAGCAGCTATGGACTAGCGGGAGGCTCCTACGAGCAGTACTTC.